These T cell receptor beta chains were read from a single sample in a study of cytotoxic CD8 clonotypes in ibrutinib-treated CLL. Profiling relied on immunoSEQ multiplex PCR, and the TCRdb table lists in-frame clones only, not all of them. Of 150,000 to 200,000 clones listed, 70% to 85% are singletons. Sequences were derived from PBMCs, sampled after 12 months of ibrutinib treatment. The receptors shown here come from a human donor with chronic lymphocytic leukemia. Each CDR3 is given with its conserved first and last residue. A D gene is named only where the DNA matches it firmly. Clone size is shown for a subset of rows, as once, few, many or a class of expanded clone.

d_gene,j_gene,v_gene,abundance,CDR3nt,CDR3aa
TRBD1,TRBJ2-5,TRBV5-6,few,TGTGCCAGCAGCTTGTGGGACAGGGTAAAGACCCAGTACTTC,CASSLWDRVKTQYF
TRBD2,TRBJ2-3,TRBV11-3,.,TGTGCCAGCAGCTTAGGATCCAGCGGGGGGCGAGATACGCAGTATTTT,CASSLGSSGGRDTQYF
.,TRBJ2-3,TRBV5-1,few,TGCGCCAGCAGCTTGGGGACTCAACAGGCAGATACGCAGTATTTT,CASSLGTQQADTQYF
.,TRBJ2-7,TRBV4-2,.,TGTGCCAGCAGCCAAGTTGAGTCTGGGGGGCCTTACGAGCAGTACTTC,CASSQVESGGPYEQYF
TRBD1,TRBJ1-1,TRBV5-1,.,TGCGCCAGCAGCTTTGGACAGGGGGCGTGGAACACTGAAGCTTTCTTT,CASSFGQGAWNTEAFF
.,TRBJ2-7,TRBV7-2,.,TGTGCCAGCAGGACCTTGGGGGAGCAGTACTTC,CASRTLGEQYF
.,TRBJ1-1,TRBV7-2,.,TGTGCCAGCAGCCCCGGGGGGGGTAGGCACACTGAAGCTTTCTTT,CASSPGGGRHTEAFF
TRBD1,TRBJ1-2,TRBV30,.,TGTGCCTGGAGTCCAGGACAGGTTTACAACTATGGCTACACCTTC,CAWSPGQVYNYGYTF
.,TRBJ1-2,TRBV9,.,TGTGCCAGCAACACAGGGAGCTATGGCTACACCTTC,CASNTGSYGYTF
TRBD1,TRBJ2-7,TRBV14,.,TGTGCCAGCAGCCTAACAGGGGGCGCGATTAAAGGACAGTACTTC,CASSLTGGAIKGQYF
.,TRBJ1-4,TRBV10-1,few,TGCGCCACTATCCCGAAACATACCCGACTTCTTAAACTGTTTTTT,CATIPKHTRLLKLFF
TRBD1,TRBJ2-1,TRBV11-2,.,TGTGCCAGCAGTTCCAGGCTTTTGGCAGGGGGCTCCTACAATGAGCAGTTCTTC,CASSSRLLAGGSYNEQFF
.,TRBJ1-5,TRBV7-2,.,TGTGCCAGCAGCCCCGGGGTCCGGGAGCCCCAGCATTTT,CASSPGVREPQHF
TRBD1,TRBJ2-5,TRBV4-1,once,TGCGCCAGCAGCCAAGATCAGAACAGGGGCGGGGAGACCCAGTACTTC,CASSQDQNRGGETQYF
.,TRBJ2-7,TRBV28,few,TGTGCCAGCAGTTCTCGGACGGAACAGTACTTC,CASSSRTEQYF
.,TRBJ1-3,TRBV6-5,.,TGTGCCAGCATCCGGGACACTGGCTCTGGAAACACCATATATTTT,CASIRDTGSGNTIYF
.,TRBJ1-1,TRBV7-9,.,TGTGCCAGCAGCCCGCCGAGCACTGAAGCTTTCTTT,CASSPPSTEAFF
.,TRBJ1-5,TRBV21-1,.,TGTGCCAGCAACCTAATACCAGATCAGCCCCAGCATTTT,CASNLIPDQPQHF
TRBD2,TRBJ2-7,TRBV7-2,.,TGTGCCAGCAGCTTAGTTGCGGGAGGCTCCTACGAGCAGTACTTC,CASSLVAGGSYEQYF
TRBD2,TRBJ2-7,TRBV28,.,TGTGCCAGCAGTCTCCCACTAGCGGGGGGGCCCTACGAGCAGTACTTC,CASSLPLAGGPYEQYF
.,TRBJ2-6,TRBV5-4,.,TGTGCCAGCAGCTTGGGGGGGCAAACCGGGACGACTGGGGCCAACGTCCTGACTTTC,CASSLGGQTGTTGANVLTF
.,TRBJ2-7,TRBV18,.,TGTGCCAGCTCACCACCGTCCCTCTCTCGCGAGCAGTACTTC,CASSPPSLSREQYF
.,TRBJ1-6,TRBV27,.,TGTGCCAGCAGTTTAAGTATACCCTTTAAGGGGAGCTCCTATAATTCACCCCTCCACTTT,CASSLSIPFKGSSYNSPLHF
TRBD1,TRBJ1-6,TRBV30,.,TGTGCCTGGAGTGCCGACAGGGGCAACTCGTCACCCCTCCACTTT,CAWSADRGNSSPLHF
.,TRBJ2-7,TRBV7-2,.,TGTGCCAGCAGCCCCGGAATGAGGTCCTACGAGCAGTACTTC,CASSPGMRSYEQYF
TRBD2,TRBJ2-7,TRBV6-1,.,TGTGCCAGCAGTTATTCGCGGGAGAGGAACGAGCAGTACTTC,CASSYSRERNEQYF
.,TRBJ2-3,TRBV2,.,TGTGCCAGCGGGACATCCGGGACCAACACAGATACGCAGTATTTT,CASGTSGTNTDTQYF
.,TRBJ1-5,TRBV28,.,TGTGCCAGCACCTATGGGAGGGTTTATAGCAATCAGCCCCAGCATTTT,CASTYGRVYSNQPQHF
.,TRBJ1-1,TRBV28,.,TGTGCCAGCCACCTAAGCGGGGGAGGTACTGAAGCTTTCTTT,CASHLSGGGTEAFF
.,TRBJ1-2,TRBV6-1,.,TGTGCCAGCAGTGTAGAGGGGGTGAGGGGCTACACCTTC,CASSVEGVRGYTF
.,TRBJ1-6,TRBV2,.,TGTGCCAGCATTCTTCTCTCCTATAATTCACCCCTCCACTTT,CASILLSYNSPLHF
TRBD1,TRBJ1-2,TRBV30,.,TGTGCCTGGAAAAACACAGGGGGCCACTATGGCTACACCTTC,CAWKNTGGHYGYTF